The rows below give T cell receptor beta chains drawn from one sample of a study of T-cell memory formation after mild COVID-19. TCRdb ran MiXCR on the 5' RACE reads and lists one entry per CDR3 protein. This table holds approximately 290,000 distinct CDR3 sequences, about 16% found once. Material for sequencing was PBMCs or a T cell subset sorted from them (not recorded which). The source of these receptors is a man aged 18 to 30 who had mild COVID-19 (a few samples of this study predate the infection). Cell type and time point are not known. CDR3s include the opening cysteine and the closing phenylalanine or tryptophan. D genes are given only for firm matches. Clone size appears in some rows only: once, few, many, or a class for an expanded clone.

D gene,clone size,V gene,J gene,CDR3 protein,CDR3 DNA
-,-,TRBV7-2,TRBJ2-5,CASSRVVSWETQYF,TGTGCCAGCAGCCGCGTGGTCAGTTGGGAGACCCAGTACTTC
TRBD2,few,TRBV7-9,TRBJ2-3,CASSSLGGADTQYF,TGTGCCAGCAGCTCGTTGGGGGGGGCAGATACGCAGTATTTT
-,few,TRBV20-1,TRBJ1-2,CSAPGVANYGYTF,TGCAGTGCGCCGGGGGTAGCTAACTATGGCTACACCTTC
TRBD1,-,TRBV6-2/TRBV6-3,TRBJ1-1,CASGKGQGIEAFF,TGTGCCAGCGGGAAGGGACAGGGAATTGAAGCTTTCTTT
-,few,TRBV4-1,TRBJ1-1,CASSQEGKNTEAFF,TGCGCCAGCAGCCAAGAAGGGAAGAACACTGAAGCTTTCTTT
TRBD1,-,TRBV6-5,TRBJ1-2,CASRDPGQANYGYTF,TGTGCCAGCAGAGACCCGGGACAGGCTAACTATGGCTACACCTTC
TRBD1,-,TRBV10-3,TRBJ2-7,CAISGDSWWVQYF,TGTGCCATCAGTGGGGACAGTTGGTGGGTGCAGTACTTC
TRBD2,few,TRBV7-9,TRBJ2-3,CASTLSSGDVTDTQYF,TGTGCCAGCACCCTTTCTAGCGGGGACGTCACAGATACGCAGTATTTT
TRBD2,-,TRBV25-1,TRBJ2-3,CASSVLAERTDTQYF,TGTGCCAGCAGTGTACTAGCGGAGCGCACAGATACGCAGTATTTT
-,-,TRBV3-1,TRBJ1-4,CASSPLHVGEKLFF,TGTGCCAGCAGCCCCCTACACGTCGGTGAAAAACTGTTTTTT
-,-,TRBV7-3,TRBJ2-1,CASSLEQDGEQFF,TGTGCCAGCAGCTTAGAGCAAGACGGTGAGCAGTTCTTC
-,-,TRBV24-1,TRBJ2-1,CATSDLRYNEQFF,TGTGCCACCAGTGATTTACGGTACAATGAGCAGTTCTTC
-,many,TRBV6-5,TRBJ1-2,CASSNAGRWYGYTF,TGTGCCAGCAGTAATGCCGGGAGGTGGTATGGCTACACCTTC
-,few,TRBV28,TRBJ1-1,CASGTKDTEAFF,TGTGCCAGCGGGACAAAGGACACTGAAGCTTTCTTT
TRBD1,-,TRBV7-2,TRBJ1-4,CASSPNRGFNEKLFF,TGTGCCAGCAGCCCAAACAGGGGATTCAATGAAAAACTGTTTTTT